This T cell receptor beta chain is from a study of blood T cells in healthy people across ages. The germline V gene has CDR1 KGHDR and CDR2 SFDVKD. The ends were cut back, 7 bases at V and 1 base at J, with 11 bases in the middle. The CDR3 runs 14 residues. Together with a sample-barcoded 5' primer, a J-beta primer mix was included in a second PCR lasting about 7 to 12 cycles. Each CDR3 protein is one row after TCRdb ran MiXCR on the 5' RACE reads. The sample has around 940,000 distinct CDR3 sequences, roughly 51% seen once. The chain links TRBV24-1 to TRBJ2-3; a weak D match, TRBD1 (6 bases). The receptor's source is a woman aged 60 to 75 in good health. The specimen was blood. The CDR3 nucleotides read TGTGCCACCAGGGCCTGGGGGCGCACAGATACGCAGTATTTT. It yields the protein CATRAWGRTDTQYF.